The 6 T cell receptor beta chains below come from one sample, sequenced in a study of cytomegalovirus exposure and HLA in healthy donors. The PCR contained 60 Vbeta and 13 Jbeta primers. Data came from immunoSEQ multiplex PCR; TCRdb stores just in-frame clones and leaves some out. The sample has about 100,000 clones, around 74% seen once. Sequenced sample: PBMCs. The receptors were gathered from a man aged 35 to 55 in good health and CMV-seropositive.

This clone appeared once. The CDR3 spells CASSSRRGRSTDTQYF. The CDR3 region has the DNA TGTGCCAGCAGCTCCCGTAGGGGGAGAAGCACAGATACGCAGTATTTT. V usage is TRBV5-5 and J usage is TRBJ2-3, with D possibly matching TRBD1 (6 bases). Germline CDR1 and CDR2: SGHKS and YYEKEE (reference sequence). Deletions cut 3 bases from V and 0 bases from J, with 14 bases between. This CDR3 has 16 amino acids.

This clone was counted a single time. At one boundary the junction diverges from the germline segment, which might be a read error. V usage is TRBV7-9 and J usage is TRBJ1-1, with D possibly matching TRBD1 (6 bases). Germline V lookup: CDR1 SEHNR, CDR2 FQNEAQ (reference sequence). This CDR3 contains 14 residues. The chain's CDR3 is CAGSWGQRNTEAFF. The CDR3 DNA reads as TGTGCCGGCAGCTGGGGACAACGGAACACTGAAGCTTTCTTT.

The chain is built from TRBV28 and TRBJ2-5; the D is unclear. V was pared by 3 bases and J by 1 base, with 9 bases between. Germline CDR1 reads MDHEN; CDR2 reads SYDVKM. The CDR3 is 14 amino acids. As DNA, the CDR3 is TGTGCCAGCAGTTTTCGGAGACCCCAAGAGACCCAGTACTTC. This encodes CASSFRRPQETQYF.

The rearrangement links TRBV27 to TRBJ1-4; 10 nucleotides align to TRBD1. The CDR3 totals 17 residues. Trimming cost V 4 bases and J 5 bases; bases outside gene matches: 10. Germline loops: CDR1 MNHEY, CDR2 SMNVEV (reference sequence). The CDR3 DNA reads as TGTGCCAGCAGTTCCCGGACAGGGGGGGTAGAGAATGAAAAACTGTTTTTT. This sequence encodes CASSSRTGGVENEKLFF. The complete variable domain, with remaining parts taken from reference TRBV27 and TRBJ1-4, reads EAQVTQNPRYLITVTGKKLTVTCSQNMNHEYMSWYRQDPGLGLRQIYYSMNVEVTDKGDVPEGYKVSRKEKRNFPLILESPSPNQTSLYFCASSSRTGGVENEKLFFGSGTQLSVL.

CDR3 nucleotide sequence: TGTGCCAGCAGCGCGCTTATCGAGAGAAATGGCAATGAGCAGTTCTTC. Its protein is CASSALIERNGNEQFF. J is TRBJ2-1 and V is TRBV11-2; D is ambiguous. CDR1 is SGHAT, CDR2 FQNNGV, per germline. Trimming stripped 5 bases from V and 6 bases from J, with 20 bases between. CDR3 length equals 16 residues.

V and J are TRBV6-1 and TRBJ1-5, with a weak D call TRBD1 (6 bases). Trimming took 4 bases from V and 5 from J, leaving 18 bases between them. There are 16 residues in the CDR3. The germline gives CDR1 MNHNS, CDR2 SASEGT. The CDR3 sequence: CASSVSRGSGYQPQHF. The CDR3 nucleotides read TGTGCCAGCAGTGTATCCAGGGGAAGTGGGTATCAGCCCCAGCATTTT.